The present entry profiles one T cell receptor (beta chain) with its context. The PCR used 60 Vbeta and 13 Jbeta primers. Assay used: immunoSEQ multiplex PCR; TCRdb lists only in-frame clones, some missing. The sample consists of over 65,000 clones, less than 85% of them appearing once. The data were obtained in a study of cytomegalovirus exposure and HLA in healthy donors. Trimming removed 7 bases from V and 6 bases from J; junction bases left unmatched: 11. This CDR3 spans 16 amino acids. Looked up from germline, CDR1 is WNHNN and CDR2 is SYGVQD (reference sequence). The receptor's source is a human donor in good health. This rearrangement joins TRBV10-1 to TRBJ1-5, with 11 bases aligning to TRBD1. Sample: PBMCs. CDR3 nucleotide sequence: TGCGCCAGCAAGGGGACAGGGGGGACTGAGGGTCAGCCCCAGCATTTT. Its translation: CASKGTGGTEGQPQHF.